In its sample, the clone carrying this T cell receptor beta chain was seen a few times. The data stem from a study of T cells in Graves' hyperthyroidism and ophthalmopathy. Germline V lookup: CDR1 MNHEY, CDR2 SMNVEV (reference sequence). The CDR3 spans 17 residues. V was pared by 5 bases and J by 5 bases, with 8 bases of the junction left unmatched. TCR beta CDR3 sequences were amplified from RNA transcripts. Using the HTBI primer set, a first-round RT-PCR was run on the TCR CDR3. TCRdb independently ran MiXCR on the multiplex PCR reads; one entry per CDR3 protein. The sample lists some 400,000 distinct CDR3 sequences; roughly 13% were seen once.

Source material: blood. The rearrangement joins TRBV27 to TRBJ2-1; 14 nucleotides agree with TRBD2. The sequence was collected from a woman aged 60-70 years with Graves' hyperthyroidism. The chain's CDR3 is CASSPGTSGSSDNEQFF. The CDR3 DNA follows: TGTGCCAGCAGTCCAGGGACTAGCGGGAGCAGTGACAATGAGCAGTTCTTC.